A selection of T cell receptor beta chains follows, all from one sample in a study of T cell responses to AZD1222 COVID-19 vaccine. TCRdb keeps only in-frame clones here, not all; method: immunoSEQ multiplex PCR. The sample records some 80,000 clones, roughly 90% being singletons. The sample consisted of peripheral blood, taken on day 0 of AZD1222 vaccination. All receptors come from an adult in good health. Both conserved end residues are part of each CDR3. The order of the fields is CDR3 DNA, CDR3 protein, D gene, J gene, clone size, V gene. The D gene is left open where the match is weak. For some rows the clone size is stated as once, few or many, or as a class when expanded; others skip it.

TGCGCCAGCAGCTTGGCCGGGCAGGGGAGCACTGAAGCTTTCTTT | CASSLAGQGSTEAFF | NA | TRBJ1-1 | NA | TRBV5-1
TGTGCCAGCAGCCACCTTGGCAGGGGGCATGACACTGAAGCTTTCTTT | CASSHLGRGHDTEAFF | TRBD1 | TRBJ1-1 | NA | TRBV3-1/TRBV3-2
TGTGCCAGCAGCTATGGGGGGGATGGCAAGATATATTTT | CASSYGGDGKIYF | NA | TRBJ1-3 | NA | TRBV3-1/TRBV3-2
TGCGCCAGCAGCCTAACAGGGGGCGGAACGCAGCCCCAGCATTTT | CASSLTGGGTQPQHF | TRBD1 | TRBJ1-5 | NA | TRBV4-1
TGTGCCAGCAGCCAACGACAGGGCTCTGAAAAACTGTTTTTT | CASSQRQGSEKLFF | TRBD1 | TRBJ1-4 | NA | TRBV3-1/TRBV3-2
TGTGCCAGCAGCTTTATTGACAGACAAGAGACCCAGTACTTC | CASSFIDRQETQYF | NA | TRBJ2-5 | once | TRBV11-2
TGTGCCAGCAGCCCAGATAACCTCAGGGCTGGAGGCTACACCTTC | CASSPDNLRAGGYTF | NA | TRBJ1-2 | NA | TRBV4-2
TGCAGCGTTGAGGAGGGACAGGGGCTAAGTAGGTGGTTC | CSVEEGQGLSRWF | TRBD1 | TRBJ2-7 | NA | TRBV29-1
TGTGCCAGCATAGCCGAAGGGGTGACTTTCTTT | CASIAEGVTFF | NA | TRBJ1-1 | NA | TRBV2
TGTGCCAGTAGTGTCTGGGTCGGGGAGCTGTTTTTT | CASSVWVGELFF | NA | TRBJ2-2 | NA | TRBV19
TGTGCCAGCAGCTTCCAGGCGAATAGAAGACTAGCTGGTGTCTCGGGCGAGCAGTACTTC | CASSFQANRRLAGVSGEQYF | NA | TRBJ2-7 | NA | TRBV21-1
TGTGCCAGCAGCGTGGACAGGGGACTAGCTGAGGTGGAGACCCAGTACTTC | CASSVDRGLAEVETQYF | NA | TRBJ2-5 | NA | TRBV5-4
TGTGCCAGCAGGAACCAGCCCGCGGGAGGGCTGGCCCAGTACTTC | CASRNQPAGGLAQYF | TRBD2 | TRBJ2-5 | NA | TRBV2
TGTGCCAGTAGTGTGACTGTCAGCTCTGGAAACACCATATATTTT | CASSVTVSSGNTIYF | NA | TRBJ1-3 | once | TRBV19
TGTGCCAGCGCAGGGCAGGACTCCTCCTACGAGCAGTACTTC | CASAGQDSSYEQYF | NA | TRBJ2-7 | NA | TRBV7-8
TGTGCCAGCAGCCCCGGTCAGGCCTACAATGAGCAGTTCTTC | CASSPGQAYNEQFF | NA | TRBJ2-1 | NA | TRBV7-3
TGTGCCAGCAGTGACTCCGCTCCAGACAGGGGATGGGGTCAGCCCCAGCATTTT | CASSDSAPDRGWGQPQHF | TRBD1 | TRBJ1-5 | once | TRBV6-4
TGTGCCAGCAGAGCACAGGGGGCGCTTGGCACTGAAGCTTTCTTT | CASRAQGALGTEAFF | TRBD1 | TRBJ1-1 | NA | TRBV6-5
TGTGCCAGCAGCGCGGGATCCCTAAGGGAGACCCAGTACTTC | CASSAGSLRETQYF | NA | TRBJ2-5 | NA | TRBV5-4
TGTGCCAGCAGCTTAGATCTAGCGGGGGGCCGAGAGCAGTACTTC | CASSLDLAGGREQYF | TRBD2 | TRBJ2-7 | NA | TRBV7-2
TGTGCCAGCACCCAACCCGAGGGTTTAGCTTTCTTT | CASTQPEGLAFF | NA | TRBJ1-1 | NA | TRBV12-3/TRBV12-4
TGTGCCACCAGCACGGGGGACAACCAAGAGACCCAGTACTTC | CATSTGDNQETQYF | NA | TRBJ2-5 | NA | TRBV15
TGTGCCAGTAGTGGGGTAGGCAGGGGCCCAGATACGCAGTATTTT | CASSGVGRGPDTQYF | NA | TRBJ2-3 | NA | TRBV19
TGTGCCAGCAGCCCGCTACAGGAGAACACTGAAGCTTTCTTT | CASSPLQENTEAFF | NA | TRBJ1-1 | NA | TRBV28
TGTGCCAGCAGTTTTCCCCCACTAGCGGGGGGGCCCGAGCAGTACTTC | CASSFPPLAGGPEQYF | TRBD2 | TRBJ2-7 | NA | TRBV28
TGTGCCAGCAGCCAAGGGGGACTAGCGGGGTCTGATACGCAGTATTTT | CASSQGGLAGSDTQYF | TRBD2 | TRBJ2-3 | medium-sized | TRBV4-2
TGTGCCAGCAGGGACTGGACGGAAGAGACCCAGTACTTC | CASRDWTEETQYF | NA | TRBJ2-5 | NA | TRBV2
TGCGCCAGCAGCGAAACCAACACTGAAGCTTTCTTT | CASSETNTEAFF | NA | TRBJ1-1 | NA | TRBV5-1
TGTGCCTGGAAGACGGAGGGGGCGCGGACTGAAGCTTTCTTT | CAWKTEGARTEAFF | TRBD1 | TRBJ1-1 | NA | TRBV30
TGCGCCAGCAGCCTGACGCGTGGACAGGGGTATTCACCCCTCCACTTT | CASSLTRGQGYSPLHF | TRBD1 | TRBJ1-6 | NA | TRBV4-3
TGTGCCAGCTCACCCGGACAGGGGGCATGGGAGCTGTTTTTT | CASSPGQGAWELFF | TRBD1 | TRBJ2-2 | NA | TRBV18